What follows are 19 T cell receptor beta chains derived from one specimen sequenced in a study of blood T cell repertoires in COVID-19. TCRdb keeps only in-frame clones here, not all; method: immunoSEQ multiplex PCR. The sample has more than 250,000 clones; approximately 80% are singletons. Sequencing used peripheral blood. The source is a human donor in a cohort sampled during active COVID-19.

This chain links TRBV6-5 with TRBJ2-7, with D tentatively TRBD1 (7 bases). V gave up 6 bases and J gave up 6 bases, with 15 bases separating them. Germline V CDR1 and CDR2: MNHEY, SVGAGI. The CDR3 runs 13 residues. The CDR3, as DNA: TGTGCCAGCAGACACGGAGGGGGCGGCGAGCAGTACTTC. This gives the protein CASRHGGGGEQYF.

This chain uses TRBV27 with TRBJ2-7, with 8 nucleotides matching TRBD2. CDR3 length: 15 residues. Per the germline V gene, CDR1 is MNHEY and CDR2 is SMNVEV (reference sequence). J gave up 4 bases and V 3 bases, and 8 bases lay outside the gene matches. The chain's CDR3 is CASSFGRGMGYEQYF. The DNA of the CDR3 is TGTGCCAGCAGTTTCGGGAGGGGCATGGGGTACGAGCAGTACTTC.

This chain links TRBV3-1 (or the pseudogene TRBV3-2) with TRBJ2-1; maybe TRBD1 (6 bases). Trimming left V 1 base short and J 8 bases short, with 15 bases between. The CDR3 has 15 residues. Germline-derived CDR1 and CDR2 are LGHDT and YNNKEL (reference sequence). This CDR3 reads CASSQVVTGFYEQFF. In DNA, the CDR3 is TGTGCCAGCAGCCAAGTTGTGACAGGCTTCTATGAGCAGTTCTTC.

The genes are TRBV5-1 and TRBJ2-2; 14 bases are shared with TRBD2. CDR1 SGHRS and CDR2 YFSETQ come from the germline V gene. This CDR3 has 15 residues. The junction had 3 bases not matched to a gene; V was cut back by 4 bases and J by 7 bases. The CDR3 sequence: CASSPGLAGVGELFF. The CDR3 DNA reads as TGCGCCAGCAGCCCGGGACTAGCGGGAGTCGGGGAGCTGTTTTTT.

A single count supports this clone. One junction end does not reproduce the germline sequence, and a read error may be involved. The chain carries TRBV7-2 and TRBJ1-1, with TRBD1 matching 7 bases. The CDR3 totals 13 residues. The germline V gene has CDR1 SGHTA and CDR2 FQGNSA. The CDR3 nucleotides are TGCGCAGGGGGGCGGAGCCGGAACACTGAAGCTTTCTTT. Translating it yields CAGGRSRNTEAFF.

With regard to this clone: It may be a read error: a sequence one base away is much more abundant. The chain carries TRBV11-1 and TRBJ2-7; tentatively, D is TRBD1 (5 bases). Germline CDR1 reads SGHAT; CDR2 reads FQDESV (reference sequence). Trimming took 1 base from V and 2 from J, leaving 9 bases between them. This CDR3 contains 14 residues. The CDR3 nucleotides read TGTGCCAGCAGCTTAGACCAGGGTACCTACGAGCAGTACTTC. It encodes CASSLDQGTYEQYF.

This clone is large (0.1 to 1%). The CDR3 loop is CASSLGTDLTGANVLTF. CDR3 nucleotide sequence: TGTGCCAGCAGCTTGGGTACAGACCTGACTGGGGCCAACGTCCTGACTTTC. The V call is TRBV5-8, the J call TRBJ2-6; no clear D gene. This CDR3 contains 17 residues. From germline, CDR1 is SGHTS and CDR2 YDEGEE. V was shortened by 0 bases and J by 2 bases, with 12 bases between the two germline ends.

The chain recombines TRBV12-3 or TRBV12-4 with TRBJ2-7; 9 bases fit TRBD2. Trimming took 3 bases from V and 13 from J; bases not matched to a gene: 7. The CDR3 is 12 residues long. The CDR3 here is CASSFGTSPYYF. The DNA for the CDR3 is TGTGCCAGCAGTTTCGGGACTAGCCCATATTACTTC.

The V and J genes are TRBV7-2 and TRBJ1-2; 7 nucleotides align to TRBD1. Germline values: CDR1 SGHTA, CDR2 FQGNSA. V lost 5 bases and J lost 5; bases outside the gene matches: 8. The CDR3 is 14 amino acids. The CDR3 bases are TGTGCCAGCAGCCCCCAGGGACAGCTATATGGCTACACCTTC. Its translation: CASSPQGQLYGYTF.

The V gene is TRBV4-2, the J gene TRBJ2-5; maybe TRBD1 (6 bases). The ends were cut back, 2 bases at V and 0 bases at J, with 10 bases in the middle. This CDR3 region has 15 residues. The V gene's germline CDR1 is LGHNA and CDR2 YNFKEQ. CDR3 DNA sequence: TGTGCCAGCAGCCAATCCCAGGGGTACCAAGAGACCCAGTACTTC. Translation gives CASSQSQGYQETQYF.

The DNA for the CDR3 is TGTGCCAGTAGTTGGGGACTAGCGGGGGGCTTACCTCTCTACGAGCAGTACTTC. Translating it yields CASSWGLAGGLPLYEQYF. The V gene is TRBV19, the J gene TRBJ2-7, with 15 bases lining up with TRBD2. This CDR3 has 18 residues. The V gene's germline CDR1 is LNHDA and CDR2 SQIVND (reference sequence). J lost 3 bases, V lost 5 bases, and 11 bases had no gene match. Based on the CDR3 plus reference TRBV19 and TRBJ2-7, the full variable domain is DGGITQSPKYLFRKEGQNVTLSCEQNLNHDAMYWYRQDPGQGLRLIYYSQIVNDFQKGDIAEGYSVSREKKESFPLTVTSAQKNPTAFYLCASSWGLAGGLPLYEQYFGPGTRLTVT.

CDR3 residues: CASSAPGGHNEQFF. In DNA, the CDR3 is TGTGCCAGCAGCGCACCGGGAGGTCACAATGAGCAGTTCTTC. The V and J genes are TRBV5-4 and TRBJ2-1; 7 bases line up with TRBD2. Germline V CDR1 and CDR2: SGHNT, YYREEE (reference sequence). The CDR3 consists of 14 residues. V trimming: 4 bases; J trimming: 5 bases; junction bases outside the gene matches: 6.

The rearrangement uses TRBV5-6 and TRBJ2-2; a possible D gene is TRBD1 (7 bases). Per the germline V gene, CDR1 is SGHDT and CDR2 is YYEEEE. CDR3 length: 19 residues. The V gene lost 2 bases and the J gene lost 0 bases, with 20 bases spanning the gap. The CDR3 DNA sequence: TGTGCCAGCAGCTTATTTTCGGGCAGGGGGGACGCGAACACCGGGGAGCTGTTTTTT. Translating gives CASSLFSGRGDANTGELFF.

The chain links TRBV7-6 to TRBJ2-2; 7 bases line up with TRBD2. The V segment lost 2 bases and the J segment 2 bases; nucleotides outside the gene matches: 8. The CDR3 contains 17 residues. Germline loops: CDR1 SGHVS, CDR2 FNYEAQ. The CDR3 region has the DNA TGTGCCAGCAGCTTATATCCGGGAGGCAGAAACACCGGGGAGCTGTTTTTT. This gives the protein CASSLYPGGRNTGELFF.

The CDR3 DNA follows: TGTGCCAGCAGTTTATCTTCAGGCGGCAATCAGCCCCAGCATTTT. The encoded protein is CASSLSSGGNQPQHF. J is TRBJ1-5 and V is TRBV28; D ambiguous. Looked up from germline, CDR1 is MDHEN and CDR2 is SYDVKM. This CDR3 has 15 amino acids. The V end was cut by 1 base, the J end by 2 bases, with 9 bases between. Together with reference TRBV28 and TRBJ1-5, the CDR3 gives the full variable domain: DVKVTQSSRYLVKRTGEKVFLECVQDMDHENMFWYRQDPGLGLRLIYFSYDVKMKEKGDIPEGYSVSREKKERFSLILESASTNQTSMYLCASSLSSGGNQPQHFGDGTRLSIL.

V is TRBV7-8 and J is TRBJ2-7, with TRBD1 identical over 7 bases. J was trimmed by 2 bases and V by 5 bases; bases with no gene match: 15. Germline CDR1 is SGHVS and CDR2 is FQNEAQ. The CDR3 consists of 17 residues. The chain's CDR3 is CASSPQPRQGPTYEQYF. In DNA form, the CDR3 reads TGTGCCAGCAGCCCCCAACCCCGACAGGGCCCTACCTACGAGCAGTACTTC.

The V call is TRBV5-1, the J call TRBJ1-1; D gene unclear. With 2 bases removed from V and 2 bases from J, the gap between germline ends came to 10 bases. Per germline, CDR1 SGHRS and CDR2 YFSETQ. This CDR3 spans 14 amino acids. This CDR3 reads CASSFRTDNTEAFF. The CDR3 DNA reads TGCGCCAGCAGCTTCCGGACTGATAACACTGAAGCTTTCTTT. The full variable domain, completed using reference TRBV5-1 and TRBJ1-1, is KAGVTQTPRYLIKTRGQQVTLSCSPISGHRSVSWYQQTPGQGLQFLFEYFSETQRNKGNFPGRFSGRQFSNSRSEMNVSTLELGDSALYLCASSFRTDNTEAFFGQGTRLTVV.

CDR3 coding DNA: TGCGCCAGCAGCTTGGATATTGACACTGAAGCTTTCTTT. It specifies CASSLDIDTEAFF. The chain is built from TRBV5-1 and TRBJ1-1; D is ambiguous. The CDR3 is 13 amino acids. The germline V and J ends were trimmed by 0 bases and 3 bases, with 6 bases remaining between them. Germline assignment: CDR1 SGHRS and CDR2 YFSETQ.

This chain joins TRBV11-3 and TRBJ2-1; maybe TRBD1 (6 bases). Deletions cut 2 bases from V and 9 bases from J, with 11 bases between. CDR1 and CDR2 (germline): SGHNT, YENEEA. The CDR3 length is 13 residues. DNA of the CDR3: TGTGCCAGCAGCTTAATCAGGGGTGGTGAGCAGTTCTTC. Translating gives CASSLIRGGEQFF.